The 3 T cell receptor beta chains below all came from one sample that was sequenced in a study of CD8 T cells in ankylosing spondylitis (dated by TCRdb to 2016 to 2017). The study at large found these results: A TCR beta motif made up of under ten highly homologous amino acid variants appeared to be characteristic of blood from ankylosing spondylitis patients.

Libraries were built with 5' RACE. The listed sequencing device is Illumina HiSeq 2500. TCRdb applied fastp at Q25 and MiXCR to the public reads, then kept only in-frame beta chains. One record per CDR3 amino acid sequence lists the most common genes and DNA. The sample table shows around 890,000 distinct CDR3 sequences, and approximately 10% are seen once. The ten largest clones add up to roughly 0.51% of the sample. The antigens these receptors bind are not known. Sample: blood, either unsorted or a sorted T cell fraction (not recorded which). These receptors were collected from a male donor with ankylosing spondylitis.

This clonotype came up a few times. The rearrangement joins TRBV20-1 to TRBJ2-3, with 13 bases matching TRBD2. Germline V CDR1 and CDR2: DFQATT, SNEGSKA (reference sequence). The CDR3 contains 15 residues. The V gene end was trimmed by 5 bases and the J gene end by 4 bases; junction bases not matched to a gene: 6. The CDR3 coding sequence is TGCAGTGCTGAGGGGACTAGCGGGGAGGCAGATACGCAGTATTTT. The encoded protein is CSAEGTSGEADTQYF.

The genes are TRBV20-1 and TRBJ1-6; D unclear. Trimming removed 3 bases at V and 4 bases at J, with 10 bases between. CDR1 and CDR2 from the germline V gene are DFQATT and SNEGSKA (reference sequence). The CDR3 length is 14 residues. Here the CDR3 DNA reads TGCAGTGCTAGTCGGACGGATTATAATTCACCCCTCCACTTT. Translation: CSASRTDYNSPLHF.

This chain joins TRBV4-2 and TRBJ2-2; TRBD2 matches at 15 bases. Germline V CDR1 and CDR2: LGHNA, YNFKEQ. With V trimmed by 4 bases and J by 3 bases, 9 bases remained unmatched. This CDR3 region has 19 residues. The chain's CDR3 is CASSRLGLAGGPDTGELFF. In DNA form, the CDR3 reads TGTGCCAGCAGCCGACTTGGACTAGCGGGAGGGCCGGACACCGGGGAGCTGTTTTTT.